The rows below give T cell receptor beta chains drawn from one sample of a study of shared clonotypes between healthy human individuals. Generated by immunoSEQ multiplex PCR, the TCRdb table keeps only in-frame clones and is missing some. The sample records approximately 1.5 million clones, around 98% being singletons. Sequenced input: naive CD4+ T cells sorted from blood. These receptors were obtained from a man aged 25-45 years in good health. The CDR3 runs from the conserved cysteine through the conserved F or W. Each record gives: D gene, clone size, J gene, V gene, CDR3 protein, CDR3 DNA. A D gene is named only where the DNA matches it firmly. Rows may omit the clone size; those that give it use once, few, many or a size class.

TRBD1	NA	TRBJ2-3	TRBV25-1	CASSGVGDRGSSDTQYF	TGTGCCAGCAGTGGGGTGGGGGACAGGGGATCGTCAGATACGCAGTATTTT
NA	NA	TRBJ2-7	TRBV29-1	CSVVGLSYEQYF	TGCAGCGTTGTAGGACTCTCCTACGAGCAGTACTTC
TRBD2	NA	TRBJ2-1	TRBV19	CASSKTKRELFF	TGTGCCAGTAGCAAAACAAAGCGGGAGCTGTTCTTC
NA	NA	TRBJ2-4	TRBV5-4	CASSLGAKNIQYF	TGTGCCAGCAGCTTGGGAGCCAAAAACATTCAGTACTTC
NA	NA	TRBJ1-3	TRBV27	CASTRDGIDSGNTIYF	TGTGCCAGCACTAGGGACGGGATCGACTCTGGAAACACCATATATTTT
TRBD1	NA	TRBJ1-5	TRBV7-8	CASSLARQGARNQPQHF	TGTGCCAGCAGCTTAGCAAGACAGGGGGCGAGAAATCAGCCCCAGCATTTT
NA	NA	TRBJ2-7	TRBV7-2	CASSFSGGAYEQYF	TGTGCCAGCAGCTTTAGCGGAGGGGCCTACGAGCAGTACTTC
NA	NA	TRBJ2-3	TRBV19	CASSATGGTDTQYF	TGTGCCAGTAGTGCTACCGGGGGCACAGATACGCAGTATTTT
TRBD1	NA	TRBJ2-7	TRBV28	CASSDFGTGDHEQYF	TGTGCCAGCAGTGATTTCGGGACAGGGGACCACGAGCAGTACTTC
NA	NA	TRBJ1-2	TRBV5-6	CASSLRGTFPNYGYTF	TGTGCCAGCAGCTTGCGCGGGACCTTCCCAAACTATGGCTACACCTTC
TRBD2	NA	TRBJ2-1	TRBV7-2	CASSLAGTSGSNEQFF	TGTGCCAGCAGCTTAGCCGGGACTAGCGGGAGCAATGAGCAGTTCTTC
NA	once	TRBJ2-7	TRBV13	CASSPRGEDEQYF	TGTGCCAGCAGCCCGAGGGGGGAGGACGAGCAGTACTTC
NA	NA	TRBJ1-1	TRBV7-9	CASSRTDRPTEAFF	TGTGCCAGCAGCCGAACGGACAGACCCACTGAAGCTTTCTTT
NA	NA	TRBJ2-7	TRBV6-5	CASSYGTGSSYEQYF	TGTGCCAGCAGTTACGGAACTGGAAGCTCCTACGAGCAGTACTTC
TRBD1	NA	TRBJ2-7	TRBV7-7	CASSLVEGDRAYEQYF	TGTGCTAGCAGCTTAGTAGAGGGGGACAGGGCCTACGAGCAGTACTTC
NA	NA	TRBJ2-3	TRBV19	CASSIGGFPDTQYF	TGTGCCAGTAGTATAGGCGGCTTTCCAGATACGCAGTATTTT
TRBD1	NA	TRBJ2-7	TRBV5-1	CASSLGDRAHEQYF	TGCGCCAGCAGCTTGGGGGACAGGGCCCACGAGCAGTACTTC
NA	NA	TRBJ2-7	TRBV28	CTSTQGGGRVSYEQYF	TGTACCAGCACTCAGGGGGGAGGCAGGGTGTCCTACGAGCAGTACTTC
TRBD2	NA	TRBJ2-5	TRBV9	CASSVASGRAVQETQYF	TGTGCCAGCAGCGTGGCTAGCGGGAGGGCCGTCCAAGAGACCCAGTACTTC
TRBD2	NA	TRBJ2-5	TRBV5-5	CASSFFLAGQETQYF	TGTGCCAGCAGCTTTTTCCTAGCGGGCCAAGAGACCCAGTACTTC
NA	NA	TRBJ2-3	TRBV9	CASSVATTDTQYF	TGTGCCAGCAGCGTGGCGACCACAGATACGCAGTATTTT
TRBD2	NA	TRBJ2-1	TRBV13	CASSPPDALAEDNEQFF	TGTGCCAGCAGCCCCCCTGATGCTCTAGCGGAGGACAATGAGCAGTTCTTC
TRBD1	NA	TRBJ1-3	TRBV5-1	CASSTGQGQEGNTIYF	TGCGCCAGCAGCACGGGACAGGGGCAGGAGGGAAACACCATATATTTT
NA	NA	TRBJ2-7	TRBV2	CASSEGLTSGYEQYF	TGTGCCAGCAGTGAGGGACTCACATCGGGCTACGAGCAGTACTTC
NA	NA	TRBJ1-2	TRBV9	CASSVGRGNYGYTF	TGTGCCAGCAGCGTAGGTAGGGGTAACTATGGCTACACCTTC
NA	NA	TRBJ2-2	TRBV5-1	CASSPTSLQPGELFF	TGCGCCAGTTCCCCGACTAGTCTGCAACCCGGGGAGCTGTTTTTT
NA	NA	TRBJ1-1	TRBV27	CASSLSGFRGTEAFF	TGTGCCAGCAGTTTATCAGGGTTCAGGGGCACTGAAGCTTTCTTT
TRBD1	NA	TRBJ1-1	TRBV20-1	CSGQGITEAFF	TGCAGTGGACAGGGGATTACTGAAGCTTTCTTT
TRBD2	NA	TRBJ2-5	TRBV11-2	CASSLDRSSGVETQYF	TGTGCCAGCAGCTTAGATCGTTCTAGCGGGGTAGAGACCCAGTACTTC
NA	NA	TRBJ2-1	TRBV29-1	CSVGSNEQFF	TGCAGCGTTGGTTCCAATGAGCAGTTCTTC
NA	NA	TRBJ1-4	TRBV18	CASSPGTGEEKLFF	TGTGCCAGCTCACCAGGGACGGGTGAGGAAAAACTGTTTTTT
NA	NA	TRBJ1-5	TRBV19	CASSIGPIRGVTSNQPQHF	TGTGCCAGTAGTATAGGTCCGATAAGGGGCGTAACTAGCAATCAGCCCCAGCATTTT
TRBD1	NA	TRBJ2-5	TRBV29-1	CSVEGTGTILDVETQYF	TGCAGCGTTGAGGGGACAGGGACAATCCTGGACGTCGAGACCCAGTACTTC
NA	NA	TRBJ2-3	TRBV6-5	CASRIREPDTQYF	TGTGCCAGCCGTATTCGGGAGCCAGATACGCAGTATTTT
TRBD2	NA	TRBJ2-7	TRBV2	CASQQREWYEQYF	TGTGCCAGCCAGCAGCGGGAGTGGTACGAGCAGTACTTC
TRBD2	NA	TRBJ2-2	TRBV27	CASSRSSPGTSYTGELFF	TGTGCCAGCAGCCGCTCCTCACCCGGGACTAGTTACACCGGGGAGCTGTTTTTT